This T cell receptor (beta chain) appears in the sequencing data of a study of blood T cell repertoires in COVID-19. Repertoires were generated with immunoSEQ multiplex PCR, while TCRdb's copy carries only in-frame clones and drops some. The sample yields 250,000 to 350,000 clones, about nine tenths seen once. There are 15 residues in the CDR3. Germline V gene lookup returns CDR1 SGHNT and CDR2 YYREEE (reference sequence). Germline trimming cut 1 base from V and 4 bases from J; bases unmatched to any gene: 6. This receptor was taken from a middle-aged woman who had recovered from COVID-19. Specimen: peripheral blood. The gene calls are TRBV5-4 and TRBJ2-7; 9 positions match TRBD2. The CDR3 loop reads CASSLSGTSLYEQYF. The CDR3 DNA reads as TGTGCCAGCAGCTTGTCGGGGACTAGCTTGTACGAGCAGTACTTC.